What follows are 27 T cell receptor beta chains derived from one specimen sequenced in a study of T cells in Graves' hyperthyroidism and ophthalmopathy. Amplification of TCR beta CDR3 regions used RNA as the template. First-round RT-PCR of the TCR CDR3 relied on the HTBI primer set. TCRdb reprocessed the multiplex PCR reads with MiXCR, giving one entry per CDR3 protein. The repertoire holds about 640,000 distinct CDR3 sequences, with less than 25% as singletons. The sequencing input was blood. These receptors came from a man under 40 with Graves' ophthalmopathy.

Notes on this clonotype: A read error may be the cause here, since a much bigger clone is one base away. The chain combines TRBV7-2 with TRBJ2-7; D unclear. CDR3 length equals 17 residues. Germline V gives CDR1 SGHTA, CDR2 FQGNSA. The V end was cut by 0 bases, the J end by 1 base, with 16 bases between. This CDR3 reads CASSLARYRYRSYEQYF. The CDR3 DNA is TGTGCCAGCAGCTTAGCTAGATATAGGTACAGATCCTACGAGCAGTACTTC.

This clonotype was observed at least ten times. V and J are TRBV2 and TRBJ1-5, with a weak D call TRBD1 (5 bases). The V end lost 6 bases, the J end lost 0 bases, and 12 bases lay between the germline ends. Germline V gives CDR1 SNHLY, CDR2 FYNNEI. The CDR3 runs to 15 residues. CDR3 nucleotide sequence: TGTGCCAGCAGGGGGGAGGGGTATAGCAATCAGCCCCAGCATTTT. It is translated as CASRGEGYSNQPQHF. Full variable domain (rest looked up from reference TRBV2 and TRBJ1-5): EPEVTQTPSHQVTQMGQEVILRCVPISNHLYFYWYRQILGQKVEFLVSFYNNEISEKSEIFDDQFSVERPDGSNFTLKIRSTKLEDSAMYFCASRGEGYSNQPQHFGDGTRLSIL.

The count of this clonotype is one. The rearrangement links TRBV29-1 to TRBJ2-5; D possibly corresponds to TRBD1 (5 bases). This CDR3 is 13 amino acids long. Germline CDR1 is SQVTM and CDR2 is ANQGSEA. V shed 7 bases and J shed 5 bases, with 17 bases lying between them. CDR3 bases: TGCAGCGCCCGAAAAGCAGGGCCGGAGACCCAGTACTTC. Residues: CSARKAGPETQYF.

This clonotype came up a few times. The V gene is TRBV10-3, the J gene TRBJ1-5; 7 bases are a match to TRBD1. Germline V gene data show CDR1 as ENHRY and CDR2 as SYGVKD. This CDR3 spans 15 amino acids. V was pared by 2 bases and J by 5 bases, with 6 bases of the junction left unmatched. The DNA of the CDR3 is TGTGCCATCAGTGAGCGGTCAGGGGGAGATCAGCCCCAGCATTTT. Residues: CAISERSGGDQPQHF.

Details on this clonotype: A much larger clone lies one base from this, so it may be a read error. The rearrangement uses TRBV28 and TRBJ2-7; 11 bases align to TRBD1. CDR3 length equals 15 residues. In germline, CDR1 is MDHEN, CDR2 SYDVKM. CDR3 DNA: TGTGCCGGCAGTTTACCGGGACAGGGGGCCTACGAGCAGTACTTC. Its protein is CAGSLPGQGAYEQYF.

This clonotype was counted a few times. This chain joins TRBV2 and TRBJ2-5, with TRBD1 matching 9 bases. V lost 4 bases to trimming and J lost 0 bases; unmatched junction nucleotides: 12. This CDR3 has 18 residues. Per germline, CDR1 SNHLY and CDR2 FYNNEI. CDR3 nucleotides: TGTGCCAGCAGTGTTGGAAGCCTTGACAGGGGGTACCAAGAGACCCAGTACTTC. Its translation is CASSVGSLDRGYQETQYF. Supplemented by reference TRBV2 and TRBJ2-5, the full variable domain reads EPEVTQTPSHQVTQMGQEVILRCVPISNHLYFYWYRQILGQKVEFLVSFYNNEISEKSEIFDDQFSVERPDGSNFTLKIRSTKLEDSAMYFCASSVGSLDRGYQETQYFGPGTRLLVL.

In DNA, the CDR3 is TGTGCCAGCGCAGTAGCGGGGGCTCCTGATCACAATGAGCAGTTCTTC. Its translation is CASAVAGAPDHNEQFF. The chain joins TRBV7-3 to TRBJ2-1, with 9 bases matching TRBD2. Germline CDR1 is SGHTA and CDR2 is FQGTGA. The length of the CDR3 is 16 residues. The V segment lost 8 bases and the J segment 5 bases; nucleotides outside the gene matches: 13.

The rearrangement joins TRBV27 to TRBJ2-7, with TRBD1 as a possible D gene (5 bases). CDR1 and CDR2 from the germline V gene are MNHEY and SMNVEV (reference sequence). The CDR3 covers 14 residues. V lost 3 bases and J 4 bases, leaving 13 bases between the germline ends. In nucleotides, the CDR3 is TGTGCCAGCAGTTTGCCAGGAAAGGGGTACGAGCAGTACTTC. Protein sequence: CASSLPGKGYEQYF.

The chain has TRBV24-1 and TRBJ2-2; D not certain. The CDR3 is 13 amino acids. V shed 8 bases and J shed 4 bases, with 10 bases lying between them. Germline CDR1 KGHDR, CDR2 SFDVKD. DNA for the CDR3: TGTGCCACCAAGGGCCGCGGCACCGGGGAGCTGTTTTTT. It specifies CATKGRGTGELFF.

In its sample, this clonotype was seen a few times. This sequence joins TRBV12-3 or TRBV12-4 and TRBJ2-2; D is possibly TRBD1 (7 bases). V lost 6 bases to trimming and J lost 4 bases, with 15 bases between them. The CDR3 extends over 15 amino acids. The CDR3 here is CASRGAGGSTGELFF. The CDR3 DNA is TGTGCCAGCAGGGGGGCAGGGGGGAGCACCGGGGAGCTGTTTTTT.

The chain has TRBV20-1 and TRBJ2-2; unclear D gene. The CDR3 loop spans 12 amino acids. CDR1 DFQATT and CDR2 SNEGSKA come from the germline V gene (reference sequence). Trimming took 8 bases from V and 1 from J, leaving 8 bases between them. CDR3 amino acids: CSTYGNTGELFF. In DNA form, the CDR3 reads TGCAGTACATATGGGAACACCGGGGAGCTGTTTTTT.

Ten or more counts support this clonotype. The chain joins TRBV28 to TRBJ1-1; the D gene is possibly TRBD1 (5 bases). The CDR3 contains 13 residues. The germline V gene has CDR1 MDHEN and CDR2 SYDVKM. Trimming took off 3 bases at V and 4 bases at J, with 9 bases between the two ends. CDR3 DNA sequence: TGTGCCAGCAGTTTGGTTAGGGGCACTGAAGCTTTCTTT. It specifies CASSLVRGTEAFF.

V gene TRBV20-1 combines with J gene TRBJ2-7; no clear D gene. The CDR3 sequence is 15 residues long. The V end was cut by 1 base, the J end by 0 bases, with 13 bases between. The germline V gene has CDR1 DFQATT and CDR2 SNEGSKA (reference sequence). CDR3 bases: TGCAGTGCTAGAGGCCTCCGGAAGAGCTCCTACGAGCAGTACTTC. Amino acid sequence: CSARGLRKSSYEQYF.

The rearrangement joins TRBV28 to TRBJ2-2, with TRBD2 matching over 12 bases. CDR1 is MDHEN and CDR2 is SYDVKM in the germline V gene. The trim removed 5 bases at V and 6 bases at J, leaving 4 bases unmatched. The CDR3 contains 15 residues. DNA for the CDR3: TGTGCCAGCAGTCCACGACTAGCGGGGGCCGGGGAGCTGTTTTTT. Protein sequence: CASSPRLAGAGELFF.

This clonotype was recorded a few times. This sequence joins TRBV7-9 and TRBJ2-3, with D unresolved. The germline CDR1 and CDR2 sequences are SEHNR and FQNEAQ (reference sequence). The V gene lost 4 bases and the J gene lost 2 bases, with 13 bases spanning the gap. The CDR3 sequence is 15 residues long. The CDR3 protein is CASSSDGWHTDTQYF. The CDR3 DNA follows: TGTGCCAGCAGCTCCGACGGGTGGCACACAGATACGCAGTATTTT.

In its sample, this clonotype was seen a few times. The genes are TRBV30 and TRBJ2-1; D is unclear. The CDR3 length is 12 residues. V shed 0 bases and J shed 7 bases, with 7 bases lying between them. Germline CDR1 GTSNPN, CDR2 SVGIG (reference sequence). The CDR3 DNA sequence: TGTGCCTGGAGTGTAAATCGAAATGAGCAGTTCTTC. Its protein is CAWSVNRNEQFF.

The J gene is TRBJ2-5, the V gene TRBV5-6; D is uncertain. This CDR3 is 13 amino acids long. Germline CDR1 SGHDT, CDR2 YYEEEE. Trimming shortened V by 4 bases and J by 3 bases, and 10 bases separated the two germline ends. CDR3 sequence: CASSTAVEETQYF. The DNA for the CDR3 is TGTGCCAGCAGCACCGCGGTGGAAGAGACCCAGTACTTC.

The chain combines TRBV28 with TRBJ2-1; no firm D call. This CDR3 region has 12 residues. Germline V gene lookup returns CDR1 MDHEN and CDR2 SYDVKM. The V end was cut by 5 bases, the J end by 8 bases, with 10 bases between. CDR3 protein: CASSDPGYEQFF. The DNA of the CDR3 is TGTGCCAGCAGTGACCCAGGTTATGAGCAGTTCTTC.

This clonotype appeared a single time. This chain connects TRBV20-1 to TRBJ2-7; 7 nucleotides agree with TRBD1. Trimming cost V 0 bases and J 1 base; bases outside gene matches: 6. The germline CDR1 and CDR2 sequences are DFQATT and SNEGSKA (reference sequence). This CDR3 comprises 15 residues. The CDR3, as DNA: TGCAGTGCTAGAGATAGTGAGGGGGCGTCCTACGAGCAGTACTTC. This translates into CSARDSEGASYEQYF.

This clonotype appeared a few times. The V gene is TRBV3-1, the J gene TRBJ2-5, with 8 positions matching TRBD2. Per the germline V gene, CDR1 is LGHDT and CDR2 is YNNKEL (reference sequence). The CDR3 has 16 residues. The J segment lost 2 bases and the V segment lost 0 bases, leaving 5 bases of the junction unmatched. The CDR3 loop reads CASSQDLSSGQETQYF. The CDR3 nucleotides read TGTGCCAGCAGCCAAGATCTTTCTAGCGGGCAAGAGACCCAGTACTTC.

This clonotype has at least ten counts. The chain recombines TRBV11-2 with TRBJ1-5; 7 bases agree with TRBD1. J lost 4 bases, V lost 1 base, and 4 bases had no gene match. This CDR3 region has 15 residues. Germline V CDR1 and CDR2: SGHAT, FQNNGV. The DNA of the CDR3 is TGTGCCAGCAGCTTAGGCAGGGACAGTAATCAGCCCCAGCATTTT. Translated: CASSLGRDSNQPQHF.

CDR3 amino acids: CASSEAGRELSADTQYF. The CDR3 DNA reads as TGTGCCAGCAGCGAAGCAGGGAGGGAGCTAAGCGCAGATACGCAGTATTTT. This sequence joins TRBV11-1 and TRBJ2-3; 7 nucleotides align to TRBD2. The length of the CDR3 is 17 residues. Germline V lookup: CDR1 SGHAT, CDR2 FQDESV (reference sequence). J was trimmed by 4 bases and V by 5 bases; bases with no gene match: 15.

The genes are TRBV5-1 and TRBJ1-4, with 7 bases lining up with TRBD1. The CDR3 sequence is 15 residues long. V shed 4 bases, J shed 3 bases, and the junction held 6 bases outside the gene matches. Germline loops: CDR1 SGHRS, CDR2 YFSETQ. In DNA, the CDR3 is TGCGCCAGCAGCCCCGGGGGACAGTCTAATGAAAAACTGTTTTTT. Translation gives CASSPGGQSNEKLFF.

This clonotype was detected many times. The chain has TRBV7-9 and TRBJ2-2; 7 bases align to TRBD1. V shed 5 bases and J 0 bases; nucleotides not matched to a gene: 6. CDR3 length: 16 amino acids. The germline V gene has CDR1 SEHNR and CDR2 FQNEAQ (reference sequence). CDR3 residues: CASSASGTANTGELFF. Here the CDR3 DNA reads TGTGCCAGCAGCGCCTCCGGGACAGCGAACACCGGGGAGCTGTTTTTT.

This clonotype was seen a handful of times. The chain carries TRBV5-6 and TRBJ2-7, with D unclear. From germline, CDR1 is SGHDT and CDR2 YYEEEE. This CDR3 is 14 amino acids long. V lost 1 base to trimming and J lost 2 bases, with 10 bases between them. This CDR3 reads CASSLSDTTYEQYF. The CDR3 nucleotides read TGTGCCAGCAGCTTGAGCGACACTACCTACGAGCAGTACTTC.

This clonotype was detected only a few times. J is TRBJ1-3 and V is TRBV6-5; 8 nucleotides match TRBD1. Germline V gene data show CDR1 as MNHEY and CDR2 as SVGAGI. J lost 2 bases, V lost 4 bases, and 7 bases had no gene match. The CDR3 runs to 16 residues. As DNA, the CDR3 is TGTGCCAGCAGTTCCCAGGGGACAGGCCCTGGAAACACCATATATTTT. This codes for CASSSQGTGPGNTIYF.

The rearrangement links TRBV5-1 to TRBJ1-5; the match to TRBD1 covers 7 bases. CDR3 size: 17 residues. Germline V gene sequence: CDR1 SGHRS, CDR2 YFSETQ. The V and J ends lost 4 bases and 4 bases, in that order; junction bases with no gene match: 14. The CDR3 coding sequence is TGCGCCAGCAGCCAGGGGGACCGCAGGGGGGGAAATCAGCCCCAGCATTTT. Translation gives CASSQGDRRGGNQPQHF.